These T cell receptor beta chains were read from a single sample in a study of breast tumors, draining lymph nodes, adjacent tissues. MiXCR, applied by TCRdb to the multiplex PCR reads, yields one record per CDR3 protein. The profile shows more than 80,000 distinct CDR3 sequences, less than 40% of them singletons. Sequencing was performed on axillary lymph node tissue. The receptors derive from a female donor with breast cancer. Some clones in this sample may be carry-over from other donors' samples. Both conserved end residues are part of each CDR3. A D gene is named only where the DNA matches it firmly. Expanded clones are given a class, and other clones once, few, many or no size at all.

v_call: TRBV10-2
j_call: TRBJ1-1
clone_size: few
d_call: -
cdr3_aa: CASSEPHGGVVNTEAFF
cdr3_nt: TGCGCCAGCAGTGAACCCCACGGGGGAGTGGTGAACACTGAAGCTTTCTTT

v_call: TRBV2
j_call: TRBJ1-2
clone_size: once
d_call: TRBD1
cdr3_aa: CASSWDRDAGYTF
cdr3_nt: TGTGCCAGCAGTTGGGACAGGGACGCTGGCTACACCTTC

v_call: TRBV18
j_call: TRBJ2-1
clone_size: few
d_call: -
cdr3_aa: CASSPQTRGGYNEQFF
cdr3_nt: TGTGCCAGCTCACCCCAGACTCGAGGAGGCTACAATGAGCAGTTCTTC

v_call: TRBV10-3
j_call: TRBJ2-7
clone_size: many
d_call: -
cdr3_aa: CAISQDTYEQYF
cdr3_nt: TGTGCCATCAGTCAAGACACCTACGAGCAGTACTTC

v_call: TRBV28
j_call: TRBJ2-4
clone_size: few
d_call: -
cdr3_aa: CASSSGTPLGYIQYF
cdr3_nt: TGTGCCAGCAGTTCCGGGACCCCCTTAGGGTACATTCAGTACTTC

v_call: TRBV5-6
j_call: TRBJ1-2
clone_size: many
d_call: -
cdr3_aa: CASSLGQSNYGYTF
cdr3_nt: TGTGCCAGCAGCTTGGGACAGTCTAACTATGGCTACACCTTC

v_call: TRBV2
j_call: TRBJ2-3
clone_size: many
d_call: TRBD1
cdr3_aa: CASSSGQGVTDTQYF
cdr3_nt: TGTGCCAGCAGTTCGGGACAGGGGGTGACAGATACGCAGTATTTT

v_call: TRBV30
j_call: TRBJ2-7
clone_size: many
d_call: -
cdr3_aa: CAWSPRMSPRGEQYF
cdr3_nt: TGTGCCTGGAGTCCTCGTATGAGCCCCCGGGGTGAGCAGTACTTC

v_call: TRBV28
j_call: TRBJ2-4
clone_size: few
d_call: TRBD2
cdr3_aa: CASRGRDPRAKNIQYF
cdr3_nt: TGTGCCAGCAGAGGGAGGGATCCTAGAGCCAAAAACATTCAGTACTTC

v_call: TRBV5-1
j_call: TRBJ2-3
clone_size: -
d_call: TRBD2
cdr3_aa: CASSNSGTILDTDTQYF
cdr3_nt: TGCGCCAGCAGCAATAGCGGGACCATACTCGACACAGATACGCAGTATTTT

v_call: TRBV24-1
j_call: TRBJ2-3
clone_size: -
d_call: TRBD2
cdr3_aa: CATSDLLRDRLASTDTQYF
cdr3_nt: TGTGCCACCAGTGATTTGCTGAGAGACAGACTAGCTAGCACAGATACGCAGTATTTT

v_call: TRBV19
j_call: TRBJ1-5
clone_size: -
d_call: TRBD1
cdr3_aa: CASSKMTGGSQPQHF
cdr3_nt: TGTGCCAGTAGTAAGATGACAGGGGGAAGTCAGCCCCAGCATTTT

v_call: TRBV5-1
j_call: TRBJ2-1
clone_size: -
d_call: -
cdr3_aa: CASSLEVYNEQFF
cdr3_nt: TGCGCCAGCAGCTTGGAAGTTTACAATGAGCAGTTCTTC

v_call: TRBV6-2/TRBV6-3
j_call: TRBJ1-2
clone_size: -
d_call: -
cdr3_aa: CVSSPKRAGMWGYTF
cdr3_nt: TGTGTCAGCAGTCCGAAGAGGGCCGGGATGTGGGGCTACACCTTC

v_call: TRBV20-1
j_call: TRBJ2-7
clone_size: many
d_call: -
cdr3_aa: CSALDSLGEQYF
cdr3_nt: TGCAGTGCTCTAGACAGTCTCGGCGAGCAGTACTTC

v_call: TRBV6-1
j_call: TRBJ1-4
clone_size: many
d_call: -
cdr3_aa: CASSGAWGLTNEKLFF
cdr3_nt: TGTGCCAGCAGTGGGGCATGGGGGTTGACTAATGAAAAACTGTTTTTT

v_call: TRBV6-6
j_call: TRBJ2-3
clone_size: many
d_call: TRBD1
cdr3_aa: CASSFRQGGTDTQYF
cdr3_nt: TGTGCCAGCAGTTTTCGACAGGGTGGCACAGATACGCAGTATTTT

v_call: TRBV28
j_call: TRBJ2-7
clone_size: -
d_call: -
cdr3_aa: CASEPLSSYEQYF
cdr3_nt: TGTGCCAGCGAACCCTTGAGCTCCTACGAGCAGTACTTC

v_call: TRBV6-5
j_call: TRBJ1-1
clone_size: few
d_call: -
cdr3_aa: CASSRLPGATNTEAFF
cdr3_nt: TGTGCCAGCAGTCGCCTCCCTGGAGCGACGAACACTGAAGCTTTCTTT

v_call: TRBV2
j_call: TRBJ2-7
clone_size: few
d_call: TRBD2
cdr3_aa: CASSEFGTSGPYEQYF
cdr3_nt: TGTGCCAGCAGTGAGTTTGGGACTAGCGGACCCTACGAGCAGTACTTC

v_call: TRBV7-9
j_call: TRBJ1-2
clone_size: -
d_call: TRBD1
cdr3_aa: CASNAGGESYGYTF
cdr3_nt: TGTGCCAGCAACGCAGGGGGGGAGTCATATGGCTACACCTTC

v_call: TRBV7-7
j_call: TRBJ2-3
clone_size: many
d_call: TRBD1
cdr3_aa: CASSPGQGSDTQYF
cdr3_nt: TGTGCTAGCAGCCCTGGACAGGGATCAGATACGCAGTATTTT